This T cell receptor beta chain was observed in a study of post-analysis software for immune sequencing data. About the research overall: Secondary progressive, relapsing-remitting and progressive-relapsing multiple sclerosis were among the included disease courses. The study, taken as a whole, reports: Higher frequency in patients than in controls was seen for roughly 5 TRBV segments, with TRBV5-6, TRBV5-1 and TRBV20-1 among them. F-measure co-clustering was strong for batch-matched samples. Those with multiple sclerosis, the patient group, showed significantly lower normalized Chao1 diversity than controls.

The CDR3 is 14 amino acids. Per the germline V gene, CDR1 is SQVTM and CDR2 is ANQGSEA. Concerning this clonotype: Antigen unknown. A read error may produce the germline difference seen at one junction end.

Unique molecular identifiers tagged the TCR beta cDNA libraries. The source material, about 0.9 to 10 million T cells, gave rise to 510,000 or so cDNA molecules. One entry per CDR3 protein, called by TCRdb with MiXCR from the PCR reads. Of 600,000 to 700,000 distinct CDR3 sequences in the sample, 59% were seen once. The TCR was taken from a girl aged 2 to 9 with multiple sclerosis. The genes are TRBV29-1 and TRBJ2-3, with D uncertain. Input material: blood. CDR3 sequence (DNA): TGCAGCGTTGGTCACCAACTGAGCACAGATACGCAGTGTTTT. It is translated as CSVGHQLSTDTQCF.